This T cell receptor (beta chain) was obtained from a study of control samples from healthy donors and cancer patients. Between the trimmed V and J ends, which lost 4 bases and 3 bases, there was a span of 13 bases. The CDR3 extends over 15 amino acids. Germline V CDR1 and CDR2: LGHNA, YSLEER. The data were produced by immunoSEQ multiplex PCR, yet TCRdb's version contains in-frame clones alone and is incomplete. Of over 55,000 clones listed, approximately 89% are singletons. This clonotype was sampled from a man under 40 with colorectal cancer. The chain employs TRBV4-3 and TRBJ2-1; TRBD1 might be the D (6 bases). The specimen was PBMCs. The CDR3 nucleotides are TGCGCCAGCAGCCGCGACAGGTCAAACTACAATGAGCAGTTCTTC. Protein product: CASSRDRSNYNEQFF.